This T cell receptor beta chain was sequenced for a study of cytomegalovirus exposure and HLA in healthy donors. Whole-study findings and limits: Many donors shared some public TCRs, even though most TCR sequences were rare. The authors reported that TCR beta sequences could predict HLA-A and HLA-B alleles. These predictions were accurate for most subjects in the first cohort. Reports showed the classifier diagnosing cytomegalovirus status with high specificity and sensitivity.

The PCR made use of 60 Vbeta and 13 Jbeta primers. TCRdb's copy holds only in-frame clones and misses some; the assay was immunoSEQ multiplex PCR. In the table there are some 100,000 clones, around 70% of which are singletons. The CDR3 covers 14 residues. Germline lookup yields CDR1 MDHEN and CDR2 SYDVKM. Trimming took off 10 bases at V and 1 base at J, with 16 bases between the two ends. Remarks on this clone: Its specificity is unknown.

Everyone who donated was a healthy bone marrow donor. The sample was PBMCs. This chain joins TRBV28 and TRBJ1-1, with D unresolved. The source is a woman aged 45-59 years in good health and CMV-seropositive. The CDR3 sequence: CATIIFTPNTEAFF. In DNA, the CDR3 is TGTGCCACCATCATTTTTACACCGAACACTGAAGCTTTCTTT.